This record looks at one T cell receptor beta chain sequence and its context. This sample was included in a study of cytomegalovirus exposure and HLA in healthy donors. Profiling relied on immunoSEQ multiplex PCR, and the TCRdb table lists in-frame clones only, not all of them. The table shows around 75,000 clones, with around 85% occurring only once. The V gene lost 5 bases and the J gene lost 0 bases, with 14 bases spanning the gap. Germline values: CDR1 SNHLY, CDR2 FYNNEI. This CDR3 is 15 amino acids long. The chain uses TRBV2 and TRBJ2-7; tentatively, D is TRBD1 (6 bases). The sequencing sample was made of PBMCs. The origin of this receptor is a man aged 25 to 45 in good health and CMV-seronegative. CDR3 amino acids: CASSSRGASSYEQYF. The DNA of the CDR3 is TGTGCCAGCAGTTCCAGGGGCGCCAGCTCCTACGAGCAGTACTTC.